The 19 T cell receptor beta chains below come from one sample, sequenced in a study of blood T cells in healthy people across ages. The authors ran a second PCR of 7 to 11 cycles using a sample-barcoded 5' primer and a J-beta primer mix. Via MiXCR, TCRdb re-called the 5' RACE reads, giving one row per CDR3 protein. The table shows 1.5 million to 2 million distinct CDR3 sequences, with 39% occurring only once. Sequenced material: blood. These receptors originate from a human donor in good health.

The chain uses TRBV20-1 and TRBJ2-5, with TRBD2 matching 9 bases. The V gene end was trimmed by 0 bases and the J gene end by 2 bases; junction bases not matched to a gene: 7. Germline-derived CDR1 and CDR2 are DFQATT and SNEGSKA (reference sequence). The CDR3 consists of 16 residues. DNA of the CDR3: TGCAGTGCTAGAGATTTTCTAGCGGGGCAACAAGAGACCCAGTACTTC. This sequence encodes CSARDFLAGQQETQYF.

A few counts support this clonotype. The chain carries TRBV7-9 and TRBJ2-4; D is possibly TRBD1 (6 bases). V dropped 6 bases and J dropped 11 bases, with 17 bases sitting between them. Germline lookup yields CDR1 SEHNR and CDR2 FQNEAQ (reference sequence). This CDR3 has 13 amino acids. For the CDR3, the DNA is TGTGCCAGCAGACTATTTACAGGGAGTCTTCAGTACTTC. As protein: CASRLFTGSLQYF.

The rearrangement links TRBV4-3 to TRBJ1-4; D unclear. The germline V gene encodes CDR1 LGHNA and CDR2 YSLEER. There are 14 residues in the CDR3. The V end lost 0 bases, the J end lost 8 bases, and 10 bases lay between the germline ends. CDR3 amino acids: CASSQDRRGEKLFF. DNA for the CDR3: TGCGCCAGCAGCCAAGATAGGCGCGGCGAAAAACTGTTTTTT.

The J gene is TRBJ1-2, the V gene TRBV29-1; 7 bases map to TRBD1. Germline V gene sequence: CDR1 SQVTM, CDR2 ANQGSEA. The CDR3 has 13 residues. V was pared by 0 bases and J by 4 bases, with 2 bases of the junction left unmatched. CDR3 DNA sequence: TGCAGCGTTGAAGAAGGGGACAGCTATGGCTACACCTTC. Amino acid sequence: CSVEEGDSYGYTF.

This chain links TRBV7-2 with TRBJ2-1; 12 bases fit TRBD2. Germline V lookup: CDR1 SGHTA, CDR2 FQGNSA. The CDR3 runs 15 residues. J lost 7 bases, V lost 5 bases, and 6 bases had no gene match. The CDR3 spells CASSHLAGGLNEQFF. The CDR3 DNA sequence: TGTGCCAGCAGCCACCTAGCGGGGGGGCTAAATGAGCAGTTCTTC.

The chain combines TRBV20-1 with TRBJ1-2; D is perhaps TRBD1 (5 bases). The CDR3 is 15 residues long. The germline V and J ends were trimmed by 1 base and 8 bases, with 20 bases remaining between them. CDR1 and CDR2 from the germline V gene are DFQATT and SNEGSKA (reference sequence). CDR3 loop: CSARALGTEISGYTF. CDR3 coding DNA: TGCAGTGCTAGAGCTCTTGGGACCGAAATTTCGGGCTACACCTTC.

This clonotype was detected only a few times. This sequence joins TRBV7-9 and TRBJ2-7; D not resolved. Trimming took off 1 base at V and 3 bases at J, with 7 bases between the two ends. The CDR3 length is 13 residues. Germline V gene lookup returns CDR1 SEHNR and CDR2 FQNEAQ (reference sequence). CDR3 protein: CASSLDMVYEQYF. Here the CDR3 DNA reads TGTGCCAGCAGCTTAGATATGGTCTACGAGCAGTACTTC.

The chain is built from TRBV6-2 or TRBV6-3 and TRBJ1-1; TRBD1 is a possible D gene (5 bases). This CDR3 is 14 amino acids long. V lost 7 bases, J lost 2 bases, and 14 bases lay in between. Germline CDR1 MNHEY, CDR2 SVGEGT. The CDR3 region has the DNA TGTGCCAGCATACTTGGGGGGAGTAACACTGAAGCTTTCTTT. This encodes CASILGGSNTEAFF.

The chain combines TRBV6-5 with TRBJ2-7; 7 bases map to TRBD1. V lost 4 bases and J lost 1; bases outside the gene matches: 19. The CDR3 is made up of 19 amino acids. Germline-derived CDR1 and CDR2 are MNHEY and SVGAGI. Written as DNA, the CDR3 is TGTGCCAGCAGTTCCCTCCACAACAGGGGTTCGATCGGTTCCTACGAGCAGTACTTC. Its translation: CASSSLHNRGSIGSYEQYF.

This clonotype was recorded a few times. The rearrangement uses TRBV27 and TRBJ2-5; 9 nucleotides align to TRBD1. The DNA matches TRBJ2-7 better at its end, which makes the J call doubtful. Germline V gene lookup returns CDR1 MNHEY and CDR2 SMNVEV (reference sequence). This CDR3 region has 15 residues. This chain's CDR3 is CASSMGTGRFHEQYF. The CDR3 region has the DNA TGTGCCAGTTCCATGGGGACAGGGAGGTTTCACGAGCAGTACTTC.

The J gene is TRBJ1-6, the V gene TRBV9, with 10 nucleotides matching TRBD1. Germline V gene data show CDR1 as SGDLS and CDR2 as YYNGEE. V was pared by 2 bases and J by 9 bases, with 5 bases of the junction left unmatched. The CDR3 is made up of 15 amino acids. The CDR3 region is CASSVLGTGASPLHF. CDR3 DNA sequence: TGTGCCAGCAGCGTTCTGGGGACAGGGGCTTCACCCCTCCACTTT.

This clonotype turned up a few times. The rearrangement links TRBV9 to TRBJ1-6, with D possibly being TRBD1 (6 bases). The CDR3 has 15 residues. V was trimmed by 5 bases and J by 10 bases, leaving 19 bases between them. The germline V gene encodes CDR1 SGDLS and CDR2 YYNGEE. CDR3 amino acids: CASSRGGRENSPLHF. The CDR3 nucleotides are TGTGCCAGCAGTAGGGGGGGCAGGGAGAACTCACCCCTCCACTTT.

J is TRBJ2-1 and V is TRBV11-2; 13 positions agree with TRBD2. This CDR3 comprises 14 residues. J was trimmed by 9 bases and V by 5 bases; bases with no gene match: 4. Per germline, CDR1 SGHAT and CDR2 FQNNGV. This chain's CDR3 is CASSALAGGVEQFF. CDR3 DNA sequence: TGTGCCAGCAGCGCACTAGCGGGGGGGGTTGAGCAGTTCTTC.

In the case of this clonotype: Without the conserved terminal phenylalanine or tryptophan, this CDR3 likely stems from a read error. V and J are TRBV12-3 or TRBV12-4 and TRBJ2-3, with D unclear. Trimming pared 0 bases from V and 6 bases from J, leaving 1 base between. The CDR3 runs 11 residues. The CDR3 bases are TGTGCCAGCAGTTTAGCGGATACGCAGTATTGT. Protein product: CASSLADTQYC.

In this sample, this clonotype turned up many times. DNA for the CDR3: TGTGCCTGGAGTGTACAAGGTTGGGGAGCTTTCTTT. Translating gives CAWSVQGWGAFF. The genes are TRBV30 and TRBJ1-1; D call uncertain. Trimming pared 0 bases from V and 10 bases from J, leaving 12 bases between. CDR3 length: 12 residues. The V gene's germline CDR1 is GTSNPN and CDR2 SVGIG (reference sequence).

The chain links TRBV6-1 to TRBJ2-1, with 12 bases matching TRBD1. V was pared by 6 bases and J by 6 bases, with 24 bases of the junction left unmatched. Germline lookup yields CDR1 MNHNS and CDR2 SASEGT. CDR3 length: 21 amino acids. The CDR3 DNA is TGTGCCAGCAGCCCTACGAGCCTCCGGGACAGGGGGCGAGGAAACTCCAATGAGCAGTTCTTC. This translates into CASSPTSLRDRGRGNSNEQFF.

With regard to this clonotype: At one boundary the junction diverges from the germline segment, which might be a read error. The chain joins TRBV7-2 to TRBJ2-6; maybe TRBD1 (5 bases). CDR1 and CDR2 from the germline V gene are SGHTA and FQGNSA. The CDR3 extends over 15 amino acids. The CDR3 reads CASTVTASGANVPTF. The CDR3 nucleotides read TGTGCCAGCACCGTGACGGCCTCTGGGGCCAACGTCCCGACTTTC. Full variable domain (rest looked up from reference TRBV7-2 and TRBJ2-6): GAGVSQSPSNKVTEKGKDVELRCDPISGHTALYWYRQSLGQGLEFLIYFQGNSAPDKSGLPSDRFSAERTGGSVSTLTIQRTQQEDSAVYLCASTVTASGANVPTFGAGSRLTVL.

Only a few counts were recorded for this clonotype. The chain combines TRBV20-1 with TRBJ2-7; D possibly corresponds to TRBD1 (5 bases). Germline V gene data show CDR1 as DFQATT and CDR2 as SNEGSKA (reference sequence). The CDR3 is 13 residues long. Trimming removed 2 bases from V and 3 bases from J, with 11 bases in between. The chain's CDR3 is CSARTPQGYEQYF. CDR3 sequence (DNA): TGCAGTGCTAGAACCCCCCAGGGCTACGAGCAGTACTTC.

This clonotype was observed a few times. This chain connects TRBV9 to TRBJ2-7; perhaps TRBD1 as D (6 bases). V dropped 0 bases and J dropped 3 bases, with 13 bases sitting between them. The CDR3 runs 15 residues. Per germline, CDR1 SGDLS and CDR2 YYNGEE. The CDR3 loop is CASSVVDGTHYEQYF. The DNA of the CDR3 is TGTGCCAGCAGCGTAGTGGATGGGACACACTACGAGCAGTACTTC. Variable domain in full (rest from reference TRBV9 and TRBJ2-7): DSGVTQTPKHLITATGQRVTLRCSPRSGDLSVYWYQQSLDQGLQFLIQYYNGEERAKGNILERFSAQQFPDLHSELNLSSLELGDSALYFCASSVVDGTHYEQYFGPGTRLTVT.